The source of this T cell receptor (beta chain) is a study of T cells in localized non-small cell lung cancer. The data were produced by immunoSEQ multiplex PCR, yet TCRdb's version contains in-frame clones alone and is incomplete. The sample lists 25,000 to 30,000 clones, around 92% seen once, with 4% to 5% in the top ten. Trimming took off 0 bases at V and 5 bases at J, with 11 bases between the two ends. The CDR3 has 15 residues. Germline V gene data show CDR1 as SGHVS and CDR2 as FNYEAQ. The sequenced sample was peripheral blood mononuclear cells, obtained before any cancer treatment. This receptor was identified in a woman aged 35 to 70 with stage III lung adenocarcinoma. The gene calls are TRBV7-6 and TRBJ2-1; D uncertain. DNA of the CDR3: TGTGCCAGCAGCTTAGCCCCTGACCGAAACAATGAGCAGTTCTTC. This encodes CASSLAPDRNNEQFF.